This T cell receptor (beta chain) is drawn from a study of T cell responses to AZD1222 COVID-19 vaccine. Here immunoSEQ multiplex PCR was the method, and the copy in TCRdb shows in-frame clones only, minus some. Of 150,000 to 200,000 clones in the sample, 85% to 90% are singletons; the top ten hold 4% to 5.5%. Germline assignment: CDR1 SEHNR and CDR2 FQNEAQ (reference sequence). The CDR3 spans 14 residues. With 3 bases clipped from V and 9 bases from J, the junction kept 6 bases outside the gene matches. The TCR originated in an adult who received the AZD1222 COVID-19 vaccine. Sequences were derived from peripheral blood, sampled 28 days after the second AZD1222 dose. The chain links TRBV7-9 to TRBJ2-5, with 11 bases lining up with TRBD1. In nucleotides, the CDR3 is TGTGCCAGCAGCTTCGGACAGGGGGCCGCTTCCCAGTACTTC. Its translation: CASSFGQGAASQYF.